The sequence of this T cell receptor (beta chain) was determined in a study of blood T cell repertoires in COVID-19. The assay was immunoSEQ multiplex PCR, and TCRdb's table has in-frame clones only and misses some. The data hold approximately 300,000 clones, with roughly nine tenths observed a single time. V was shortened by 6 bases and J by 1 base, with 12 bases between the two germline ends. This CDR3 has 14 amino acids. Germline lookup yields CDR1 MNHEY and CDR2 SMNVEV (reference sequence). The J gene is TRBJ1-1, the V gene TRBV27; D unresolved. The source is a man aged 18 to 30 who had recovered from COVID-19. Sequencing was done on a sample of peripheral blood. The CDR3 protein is CASRTGIGNTEAFF. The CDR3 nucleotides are TGTGCCAGCAGAACCGGGATCGGGAACACTGAAGCTTTCTTT.